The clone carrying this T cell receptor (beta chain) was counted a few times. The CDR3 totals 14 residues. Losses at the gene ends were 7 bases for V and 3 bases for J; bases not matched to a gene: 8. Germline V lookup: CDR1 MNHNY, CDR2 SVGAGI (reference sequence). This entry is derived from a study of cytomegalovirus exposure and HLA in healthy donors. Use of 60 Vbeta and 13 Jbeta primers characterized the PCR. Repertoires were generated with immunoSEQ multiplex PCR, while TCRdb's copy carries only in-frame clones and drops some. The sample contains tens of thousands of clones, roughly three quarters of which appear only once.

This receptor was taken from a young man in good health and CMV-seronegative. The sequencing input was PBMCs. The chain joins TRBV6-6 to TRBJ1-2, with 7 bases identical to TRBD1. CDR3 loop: CASIAGGFDYGYTF. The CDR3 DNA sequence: TGTGCCAGCATAGCAGGGGGATTTGACTATGGCTACACCTTC.